This T cell receptor (beta chain) was identified during a study of blood T cell repertoires in COVID-19. This clone was detected only a few times. Assay: immunoSEQ multiplex PCR; the TCRdb copy retains only in-frame clones and omits some. The table shows 120,000 or so clones, with about 85% occurring only once. Per the germline V gene, CDR1 is SGHVS and CDR2 is FQNEAQ. The CDR3 loop spans 18 amino acids. V dropped 1 base and J dropped 5; count of bases not matched to a gene: 9. The sequence was collected from a woman older than 75 with acute or convalescent COVID-19. The sequenced sample was peripheral blood. This chain uses TRBV7-8 with TRBJ1-5, with TRBD1 matching over 12 bases. DNA of the CDR3: TGTGCCAGCAGCTTAGGGGACTCCGGGACAGGGGGCTATCAGCCCCAGCATTTT. It specifies CASSLGDSGTGGYQPQHF.